This TCR beta chain was sequenced in a study of blood T cells in healthy people across ages. Germline-derived CDR1 and CDR2 are SGHDT and YYEEEE. The CDR3 totals 12 residues. The V segment lost 5 bases and the J segment 9 bases; nucleotides outside the gene matches: 5. Combining a sample-barcoded 5' primer with a J-beta primer mix, a second PCR ran for roughly 7 to 11 cycles. TCRdb redid the calling of the 5' RACE reads with MiXCR, one entry per CDR3 protein. In the table there are 650,000 to 950,000 distinct CDR3 sequences, more than 40% of which are singletons. The receptor was isolated from a man aged 55-75 years in good health. The chain uses TRBV5-6 and TRBJ2-1; 7 bases align to TRBD1. The sequenced sample consisted of blood. The CDR3 region has the DNA TGTGCCAGCAGACGACAGGGCGGTGAGCAGTTCTTC. It specifies CASRRQGGEQFF.